What follows are 21 T cell receptor beta chains derived from one specimen sequenced in a study of blood T cell repertoires in COVID-19. Data came from immunoSEQ multiplex PCR; TCRdb stores just in-frame clones and leaves some out. The repertoire holds about 74,000 clones, more than 75% seen once, with about an eighth in the top ten. The sequenced sample was peripheral blood. These receptors were collected from a human donor in a cohort sampled during active COVID-19.

This clone showed up many times. V usage is TRBV4-1 and J usage is TRBJ2-7; 10 nucleotides agree with TRBD2. Germline V gene sequence: CDR1 MGHRA, CDR2 YSYEKL. J was trimmed by 1 base and V by 2 bases; bases with no gene match: 5. The CDR3 sequence is 16 residues long. The CDR3 region is CASSQPMTSGSYEQYF. As DNA, the CDR3 is TGCGCCAGCAGCCAACCTATGACTAGCGGGTCCTACGAGCAGTACTTC.

V usage is TRBV27 and J usage is TRBJ2-3; TRBD1 might be the D (6 bases). In germline, CDR1 is MNHEY, CDR2 SMNVEV (reference sequence). The CDR3 runs to 12 residues. Trimming removed 6 bases from V and 3 bases from J, with 7 bases in between. The CDR3, as DNA: TGTGCCAGCAGGGACAGAACAGATACGCAGTATTTT. Amino acid sequence: CASRDRTDTQYF.

This sequence joins TRBV2 and TRBJ1-2; no clear D gene. The ends were cut back, 6 bases at V and 5 bases at J, with 13 bases in the middle. The CDR3 length is 13 residues. Looked up from germline, CDR1 is SNHLY and CDR2 is FYNNEI. CDR3 DNA: TGTGCCAGCAGGGCCGGGTCGAAGTATGGCTACACCTTC. Its protein is CASRAGSKYGYTF.

The chain is built from TRBV6-5 and TRBJ1-2; the D gene is possibly TRBD1 (5 bases). Looked up from germline, CDR1 is MNHEY and CDR2 is SVGAGI. The CDR3 sequence is 14 residues long. Trimming took 6 bases from V and 4 from J, leaving 15 bases between them. CDR3: CASRGSGESYGYTF. The CDR3 DNA follows: TGTGCCAGCAGGGGATCGGGGGAGAGCTATGGCTACACCTTC.

The chain couples TRBV5-3 to TRBJ1-4; 9 bases agree with TRBD1. TRBV5-3 is an ORF, with its function uncertain. The CDR3 has 22 residues. With 5 bases clipped from V and 0 bases from J, the junction kept 23 bases outside the gene matches. CDR3 in DNA: TGTGCCAGAAGGGTTGGGCCGGGACAGGGACTGGTGTATTTGGCAACTAATGAAAAACTGTTTTTT. Its protein product is CARRVGPGQGLVYLATNEKLFF.

The chain is built from TRBV7-3 and TRBJ2-3; no firm D call. The CDR3 runs 13 residues. Trimming took off 4 bases at V and 1 base at J, with 6 bases between the two ends. The germline gives CDR1 SGHTA, CDR2 FQGTGA. CDR3 loop: CASSSFRTDTQYF. CDR3 sequence (DNA): TGTGCCAGCAGCTCGTTCCGCACAGATACGCAGTATTTT.

This clone was detected many times. V and J are TRBV11-3 and TRBJ1-1; D unclear. The CDR3 runs to 14 residues. V dropped 1 base and J dropped 1 base, with 7 bases sitting between them. Germline-derived CDR1 and CDR2 are SGHNT and YENEEA. This CDR3 is CASSLGRQNTEAFF. CDR3 bases: TGTGCCAGCAGCTTAGGGCGACAGAACACTGAAGCTTTCTTT.

The chain combines TRBV5-6 with TRBJ1-6, with TRBD1 identical over 11 bases. CDR1 and CDR2 (germline): SGHDT, YYEEEE. The V gene end was trimmed by 4 bases and the J gene end by 7 bases; junction bases not matched to a gene: 7. The CDR3 sequence is 16 residues long. DNA of the CDR3: TGTGCCAGCAGCCGGGTCAGGACAGGGGGCAATTCACCCCTCCACTTT. It encodes CASSRVRTGGNSPLHF.

The chain uses TRBV6-5 and TRBJ2-1; a weak D match, TRBD2 (6 bases). The CDR3 loop spans 15 amino acids. Germline CDR1 reads MNHEY; CDR2 reads SVGAGI. Trimming left V 9 bases short and J 2 bases short, with 17 bases between. DNA of the CDR3: TGTGCCAGTGTTTCCGGTAGCGGTACCTACAATGAGCAGTTCTTC. This translates into CASVSGSGTYNEQFF.

The chain joins TRBV19 to TRBJ1-4; no reliable D call. V was pared by 2 bases and J by 0 bases, with 7 bases between. The germline gives CDR1 LNHDA, CDR2 SQIVND (reference sequence). The CDR3 contains 15 residues. CDR3 sequence reads: CASSISSATNEKLFF. The CDR3 nucleotides are TGTGCCAGTAGTATATCCAGTGCAACTAATGAAAAACTGTTTTTT.

The chain couples TRBV5-1 to TRBJ2-7; 10 bases are shared with TRBD1. This CDR3 has 15 residues. The V and J ends lost 4 bases and 2 bases, in that order; junction bases with no gene match: 6. Germline V gene sequence: CDR1 SGHRS, CDR2 YFSETQ. The CDR3 loop reads CASSQGGTGAYEQYF. In DNA form, the CDR3 reads TGCGCCAGCAGCCAGGGTGGGACAGGGGCCTACGAGCAGTACTTC.

The genes are TRBV5-1 and TRBJ2-2, with D perhaps matching TRBD1 (5 bases). The germline gives CDR1 SGHRS, CDR2 YFSETQ. The CDR3 length is 16 residues. Trimming stripped 1 base from V and 0 bases from J, with 10 bases between. The CDR3 coding sequence is TGCGCCAGCAGCTTGACAGGACACTCGAACACCGGGGAGCTGTTTTTT. It is translated as CASSLTGHSNTGELFF.

This clone has more than one count but fewer than ten. J is TRBJ1-6 and V is TRBV30, with 8 bases fitting TRBD1. V lost 5 bases, J lost 8 bases, and 5 bases stayed unmatched. Germline V gene lookup returns CDR1 GTSNPN and CDR2 SVGIG (reference sequence). The CDR3 runs 13 residues. Written as DNA, the CDR3 is TGTGCCTGGGGACAGGGCAAGGATTCACCCCTCCACTTT. Amino acids: CAWGQGKDSPLHF.

The chain recombines TRBV7-9 with TRBJ2-6; 12 bases fit TRBD1. The CDR3 consists of 17 residues. The junction had 6 bases not matched to a gene; V was cut back by 5 bases and J by 4 bases. From germline, CDR1 is SEHNR and CDR2 FQNEAQ (reference sequence). CDR3 in DNA: TGTGCCAGCAGCGCGGGACAGGGGGCGAGGGGGGCCAACGTCCTGACTTTC. It codes for CASSAGQGARGANVLTF.

V is TRBV28 and J is TRBJ1-2, with TRBD1 matching 7 bases. J was trimmed by 0 bases and V by 6 bases; bases with no gene match: 4. CDR3 length: 14 residues. Germline V CDR1 and CDR2: MDHEN, SYDVKM. The CDR3 here is CASRLGQPNYGYTF. The DNA of the CDR3 is TGTGCCAGCAGGTTGGGACAGCCTAACTATGGCTACACCTTC.

This clone was counted a few times. The genes are TRBV18 and TRBJ1-1; no definite D call. The germline V gene has CDR1 KGHSH and CDR2 LQKENI. Trimming took off 6 bases at V and 0 bases at J, with 17 bases between the two ends. This CDR3 spans 16 amino acids. The CDR3 spells CASSEVAGSVNTEAFF. In DNA, the CDR3 is TGTGCCAGCTCCGAGGTCGCCGGGTCCGTGAACACTGAAGCTTTCTTT.

The gene calls are TRBV7-2 and TRBJ1-4, with TRBD1 identical over 9 bases. Germline V gene data show CDR1 as SGHTA and CDR2 as FQGNSA. V dropped 1 base and J dropped 5; count of bases not matched to a gene: 8. There are 17 residues in the CDR3. The CDR3 DNA reads as TGTGCCAGCAGCTTAGGGGCCGGGACAGGGCAAAATGAAAAACTGTTTTTT. Amino acids: CASSLGAGTGQNEKLFF.

As concerns this clone: One junction end disagrees with the germline gene, perhaps due to a read error. V and J are TRBV6-5 and TRBJ2-1; 7 positions match TRBD2. CDR1 MNHEY and CDR2 SVGAGI come from the germline V gene. The CDR3 is 13 residues long. This CDR3 reads CASSYSASGTALF. CDR3 in DNA: TGTGCCAGCAGTTACTCGGCGAGCGGGACTGCCCTCTTC.

The V call is TRBV9, the J call TRBJ2-1, with D tentatively TRBD2 (6 bases). V was shortened by 1 base and J by 3 bases, with 11 bases between the two germline ends. This CDR3 is built from 15 residues. Per germline, CDR1 SGDLS and CDR2 YYNGEE. CDR3 bases: TGTGCCAGCAGCGTAACTAGCATAGTCTACAATGAGCAGTTCTTC. Its protein product is CASSVTSIVYNEQFF.

V and J are TRBV5-1 and TRBJ1-1; possible D gene TRBD1, 6 bases. Deletions cut 8 bases from V and 0 bases from J, with 11 bases between. Per the germline V gene, CDR1 is SGHRS and CDR2 is YFSETQ. This CDR3 spans 13 amino acids. CDR3 in DNA: TGCGCCAGTATAGGACAGTTGAACACTGAAGCTTTCTTT. Translated: CASIGQLNTEAFF.

V usage is TRBV11-2 and J usage is TRBJ2-1, with TRBD2 identical over 7 bases. Germline V gene data show CDR1 as SGHAT and CDR2 as FQNNGV. The J segment lost 10 bases and the V segment lost 1 base, leaving 4 bases of the junction unmatched. The length of the CDR3 is 13 residues. The CDR3 is CASSLVRGGEQFF. The CDR3 DNA is TGTGCCAGCAGCTTAGTGAGGGGAGGGGAGCAGTTCTTC.